The clone carrying this T cell receptor beta chain was detected a few times. What it recognizes is unknown. The data were taken from a study of CD8 T cells in ankylosing spondylitis. General study results and limits: Disease-linked clones reportedly concentrated significantly in matched ankylosing spondylitis synovial fluid. Clones linked to the disease showed a CD8+ phenotype. They occurred at relatively low frequencies in peripheral blood. Seemingly distinctive of ankylosing spondylitis blood was a TCR beta motif formed by eight highly homologous variants. Previous work reported some of these motif variants in the synovial fluid and blood of reactive arthritis.

It was by quantitative 5'-RACE with molecular barcodes that TCR beta libraries were made. TCRdb itself ran the 5' RACE reads through MiXCR, one entry per CDR3 protein. The sample shows a few hundred thousand distinct CDR3 sequences, 15% to 20% of them seen only once. From germline, CDR1 is DFQATT and CDR2 SNEGSKA (reference sequence). This CDR3 region has 14 residues. V was clipped by 1 base and J by 10 bases, with 14 bases between them. This sequence originates from a male donor with ankylosing spondylitis. Specimen: blood, either unsorted or a sorted T cell fraction (not recorded which). The J gene is TRBJ1-6, the V gene TRBV20-1; weak D call: TRBD1 (6 bases). The CDR3 spells CSARVGGGHSPLHF. The CDR3 DNA sequence: TGCAGTGCTAGAGTGGGGGGGGGGCACTCACCCCTCCACTTT.